Sequencing of this T cell receptor beta chain was carried out in a study of cytomegalovirus exposure and HLA in healthy donors. Broader study findings: Analyses of presence and absence presupposed an approximately uniform sequencing depth across donors. Most sequenced TCRs were rare (though some public TCRs occurred in many donors). A later analysis associated 15,000 or so TCR beta sequences with HLA alleles at a 0.05 false discovery rate.

Regarding this clone: Its specificity is unknown.

V was pared by 5 bases and J by 1 base, with 9 bases between. CDR1 GTSNPN and CDR2 SVGIG come from the germline V gene (reference sequence). This CDR3 region has 13 residues. With 60 Vbeta and 13 Jbeta primers, the PCR was carried out. Sequencing was performed with immunoSEQ multiplex PCR; in TCRdb, only in-frame clones are kept and a portion is missing. The sample includes about 72,000 clones, about 84% of them seen just once. This TCR came from a man aged 35 to 55 in good health and CMV-seronegative. Input material: PBMCs. The chain employs TRBV30 and TRBJ1-5; no clear D gene. The CDR3 sequence: CAWGPRSNQPQHF. In DNA, the CDR3 is TGTGCCTGGGGTCCCAGGAGCAATCAGCCCCAGCATTTT.